This TCR beta chain was sequenced in a study of cytomegalovirus exposure and HLA in healthy donors (dated by TCRdb to 2016 to 2017). Concerning the study at large: An earlier analysis of 587 of the donors reported under 300 Gb of sequence data and about 120 million unique TCR beta sequences obtained from around 190 million T cells. About 320 gigabases of sequencing data and approximately 80 million unique TCR sequences were included in an early release covering about 700 HLA-typed donors. Of the roughly 400 genotyped donors, 65% to 90% fell in the genetic ancestry cluster associated with self-reported Caucasian donors. The aim of the study was to test whether cataloging public T cell receptors could identify signatures of past pathogen exposure. The T cell repertoires of several hundred subjects were profiled by immunosequencing and related to cytomegalovirus serostatus. In addition to the first cohort of 500 to 850 subjects, a separate validation cohort of under 150 different subjects was used. High-throughput TCR immunosequencing, statistical association of individual TCRs with disease status, and machine learning were combined to predict cytomegalovirus infection status. A later analysis re-analyzed previously published TCR beta repertoires from hundreds of donors and added high-resolution HLA genotyping to study TCR occurrence patterns. In the later analysis, no new phenotypic data were used to find candidate immune exposures; instead, reliance was placed on TCR beta sequences and their occurrence across donors. An earlier analysis of a few hundred of the donors applied high-throughput TCR beta sequencing to assess whether each TCR beta V gene segment acted as functional or pseudogenic. Donor age, sex, ethnicity and CMV serostatus were compiled together with the repertoire data. A later genetic analysis took genome-wide SNP genotypes for about three fifths of the 666 donors and used that subset as a discovery cohort. Every discovery cohort repertoire had been produced on one sequencing platform. Class I and class II HLA loci were covered by the typing at four-digit resolution. Typing coverage differed by locus: A, B, C, DRB1 and DQB1 were typed in about 620-640 donors, DQA1 in about 500, DPA1 in around 580, and DPB1 in 472. Because of strong linkage in the cohort, five DR-DQ haplotypes were treated as single units for association and clustering. Across 300 to 500 genotyped donors of the cohort, an average of about 240,000 unique TCR beta nucleotide sequences per donor were sequenced, and approximately 17% of those sequences were non-productive.

To note about this clone: No antigen is known for it. Nothing much larger sits one base from this clone, and base qualities are not available.

Broad study findings and their caveats: An earlier analysis of some 560 of the donors showed that most TCR beta V segments appeared in productive rearrangements either about 87% or about 30% of the time, which broadly matched IMGT annotations. The study listed 150 to 200 TCR beta chains as associated with cytomegalovirus. While some public TCRs were present in many individuals, most TCR sequences turned up only very rarely across donors. The 87-base-pair reads could not distinguish some IMGT-functional V segments, including TRBV6-2 and TRBV6-3, so those segments were excluded. Because some donors lacked HLA typing at each locus, the association tests relied only on the typed subset. Most CMV-associated TCR beta chains appeared to be HLA-restricted in a later analysis, and the HLA associations seemed to be driven largely by CMV exposure. Presence/absence analyses assumed roughly uniform sequencing depth across donors, an assumption that may not hold. In this cohort, only TCR beta chains were sequenced, and detectable features were limited by the absence of alpha or paired-chain data. According to a later genetic analysis, donors in an Asian-associated ancestry cluster had fewer N-insertions in productive TCRs than the approximately 710-donor mean. V-gene and J-gene trimming of TCR beta chains was associated with a missense DCLRE1C variant in a later genetic analysis, and the association was replicated in an independent cohort. Three of the identified cytomegalovirus-associated TCR beta chains were confirmed in vitro to be specific for cytomegalovirus antigens. In a later analysis, TCR association rates were found to vary across HLA loci, with the most associated TCRs seen for DRB1 alleles and the fewest for HLA-C alleles. It was suggested by the authors that the approach could potentially be generalized to other disease states and immunological phenotypes. Because counts were too low, about 18 rarely observed V segments, including chromosome 9 orphons, were left out of the earlier analysis of 587 of the donors. A cluster of highly shared sequence variants was judged likely to be a technical artifact of the sequencing pipeline. Several of the top co-occurrence clusters appeared to be linked to parvovirus B19, influenza, CMV and Epstein-Barr virus, according to a later analysis. Assigning TCR associations to individual alleles was difficult when HLA alleles, especially DR and DQ, strongly co-occurred. CMV serostatus was the only immune exposure information available for the cohort. In a later analysis, HLA-associated TCR beta chains were found to be more clonally expanded and to have lower generation probabilities than equally common non-associated chains. The classifier was reported to diagnose cytomegalovirus status with high specificity and sensitivity in both the original and validation cohorts. Correlated functional status among segregating V segments might reflect linkage disequilibrium, but an unknown experimental factor could not be ruled out. In a later analysis, more than 15,000 TCR beta sequences were associated with specific HLA alleles at a false discovery rate of 0.05. A further reported finding was that TCR beta sequences accurately predicted the HLA-A and HLA-B alleles for most subjects in the first cohort.

The cohort consisted of 650 to 850 healthy bone marrow donors. Cohort members were all nominally healthy when sampled, although unrecorded immune exposures were likely present. The donor was CMV seronegative and was included in the group of around 320 seronegative cohort members. A peripheral blood sample was provided by each donor, and peripheral blood mononuclear cells were used for TCR beta sequencing. Genomic DNA extraction from the blood cell samples was performed with the Qiagen DNeasy Blood Extraction Kit. Library preparation employed the immunoSEQ multiplex PCR assay. A mixture of 60 forward primers for TCR Vbeta segments and 13 reverse primers for TCR Jbeta segments was used in the multiplex PCR. Amplification of the CDR3 region of rearranged TCR beta genes was performed with a multiplex PCR assay on genomic DNA. The amplified TCR beta libraries were sequenced on the Illumina HiSeq System as 87-base-pair reads. The authors' pipeline ran thus. A later analysis counted tens of millions of unique TCR beta chains across the approximately 700 repertoires, and around 9.9 million of these chains were shared by at least two donors. A nearest-neighbor algorithm error-corrected the raw reads and collapsed the reads into unique sequences, merging closely related sequences to remove PCR and sequencing errors. Alignment of CDR3 sequences to IMGT reference sequences was used to assign V, D and J gene segments. For a sequence to be retained, a match of at least six nucleotides was required to both a V gene segment and a J gene segment. A rearrangement counted as productive if the CDR3 had no stop codons and remained in frame with V and J, and every other rearrangement counted as non-productive. Following IMGT convention, CDR3 was defined as the stretch from the second conserved V-encoded cysteine up to the conserved J-encoded phenylalanine. In an earlier analysis of 587 of the donors, sequences lacking an unambiguous match to a single V gene segment were excluded. An earlier analysis of 550 to 650 of the donors classified V segments as functional when productive rearrangements were above 56.7% and as segregating when the standard deviation between donors was above 5%. A statistical classification framework was developed to diagnose cytomegalovirus status using the catalog of TCR beta chain sequences. A later analysis assigned V and J genes by comparing TCR nucleotide sequences with IMGT/GENE-DB human TR gene sequences. Using the TCRdist pipeline, a later analysis assigned CDR3 sequences along with most-parsimonious VDJ recombination scenarios. In a later analysis, each TCR beta chain was defined by its CDR3 amino acid sequence together with its V-gene family, and reads without a unique V-gene family were excluded. A later analysis removed several hundred highly shared, low-generation-probability nucleotide sequences to deal with suspected cross-contamination and a sequencing artifact. In a later analysis, a clonal expansion index was calculated for each public chain from normalized within-repertoire ranks of inferred template counts. In a later analysis, generation probabilities were computed with a VDJ recombination model fitted to out-of-frame rearrangements, and the resulting probabilities were checked against IGoR. Hypergeometric tests were used in a later analysis to score TCR-TCR, TCR-HLA and TCR-CMV co-occurrence, with a repertoire-size bias correction applied to the TCR pairs. False discovery rates were estimated in a later analysis by permuting HLA or CMV assignments 20 times. A later analysis grouped co-occurring TCRs with DBSCAN, adding TCRdist sequence similarity when clustering within HLA-allele-positive subsets. Co-occurrence clustering excluded repertoires with fewer than 30,000 or more than 120,000 public chains, plus five with anomalous nucleotide sharing. The clones in this table, taken by TCRdb from immuneACCESS, are in-frame only. Not every clone is retained; where verified, under half of the shortfall comes from an unresolved V gene, and the cause of the rest is unknown. D and trimming were read from the DNA, whereas the V and J calls and clone size are those reported in that table. The sample has under 200,000 clones on record, around 85% of them singletons. About 4.6% of the sample goes to the ten largest clones.

Looking up the germline V gene yields CDR1 KGHSH and CDR2 LQKENI. Unmatched junction bases come to 8, with V trimmed by 0 bases and J by 5 bases. The CDR3 contains 17 residues, cysteine and phenylalanine counted. The sequence is cut down to CDR3 DNA, 51 bases in frame from base 1. The chain was built from TRBV18 and TRBJ2-1; the junction holds 9 bases that match TRBD2. Sequences were obtained from PBMCs. This TCR came from a man aged 40-50 years in good health and CMV-seronegative. CDR3 region: CASSPPTGTSRNNEQFF. The nucleotide sequence reads as follows: TGTGCCAGCTCACCACCTACCGGGACTAGCAGAAACAATGAGCAGTTCTTC.